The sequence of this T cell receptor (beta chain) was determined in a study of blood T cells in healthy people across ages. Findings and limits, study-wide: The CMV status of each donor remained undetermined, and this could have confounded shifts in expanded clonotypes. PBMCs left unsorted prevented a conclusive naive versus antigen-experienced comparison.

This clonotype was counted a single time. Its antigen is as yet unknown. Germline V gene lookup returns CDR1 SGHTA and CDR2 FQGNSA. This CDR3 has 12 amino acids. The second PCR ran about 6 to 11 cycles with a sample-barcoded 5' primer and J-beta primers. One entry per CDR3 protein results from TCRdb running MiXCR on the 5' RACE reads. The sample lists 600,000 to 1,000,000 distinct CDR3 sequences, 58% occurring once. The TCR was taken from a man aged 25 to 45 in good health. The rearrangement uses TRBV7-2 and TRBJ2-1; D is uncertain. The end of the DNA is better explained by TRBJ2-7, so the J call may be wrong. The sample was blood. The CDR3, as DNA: TGTGCCAGCACGTTGGTCCCTGCTGAGCAGTACTTC. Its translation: CASTLVPAEQYF.